This entry is about one T cell receptor beta chain. Its antigen has not been determined. No base qualities exist here, and no much larger clone lies one base off it. Trimming takes 4 bases from V and 8 bases from J, and the germline ends sit 11 bases apart. CDR1 and CDR2 are drawn from the germline V gene: KGHDR, SFDVKD. From the cysteine up to the phenylalanine, the CDR3 has a length of 13 residues. Left in the record is the CDR3 DNA by itself, 39 bases read in frame from the first base. The collaborating institutions used their own protocols to collect whole blood in K2EDTA tubes. For TCRbeta analysis, collaborator samples were shipped as frozen whole blood, as isolated PBMCs, or as DNA extracted from either sample type. This sample stems from a study of blood T cell repertoires in COVID-19 (dated by TCRdb to 2018 to 2020). In the study overall: Samples covering the acute and convalescent phases of COVID-19 were provided by collaborators in the United States, Italy and Spain. A de-identified subject ID, COVID-19 status, age in years and sex were almost always included in the sample metadata. The samples were drawn from two sources: the first 160 participants of the ongoing ImmuneRACE study, and approximately 1,300 subjects contributed by 6 global collaborators. Subjects who had been exposed to COVID-19, were actively infected with it, or had recovered from it provided the deeply sampled blood TCRbeta repertoires that made up the dataset. The material from the prospective study consisted of cDNA or gDNA derived from T cells, B-cell-depleted T cells, or PBMCs. Where available, HLA class I and class II types were obtained from metadata supplied by the sample provider rather than from assay-based typing. A freely available public database, intended as a resource for researchers studying the immune response to SARS-CoV-2, is where the repertoires were released. General study outcomes and caveats: How much clinical and demographic metadata was included differed by source and by participant, and the metadata was provided uncurated.

TCRbeta CDR3 regions were amplified from genomic DNA by means of the immunoSEQ Assay, a bias-controlled multiplex PCR. Concerning the study's data processing: The number of nucleated cells in each sample was estimated from the amplification of reference gene primers within the assay. To quantify the absolute abundance of each unique TCRbeta CDR3 rearrangement, sequence reads were collapsed and filtered. For each sample, productive Simpson clonality was calculated as the square root of Simpson's diversity index across productive rearrangements. This is the immuneACCESS table as TCRdb keeps it, with only in-frame sequences that have V and J called. A part of the clones is gone; compared with another copy, unresolved V genes explain less than half, and the rest is unexplained. The DNA gave D and trimming, while V, J and clone size come from that table. Here the sample has about 260,000 clones; 85% occur a single time. 13% of the sample comes from the top ten.

Specimen: peripheral blood. The V gene is TRBV24-1 and the J gene is TRBJ2-1; no D segment can be confidently identified. This TCR derives from a human donor in a cohort sampled during active COVID-19. The nucleotides are TGTGCCACCAGTGAGCCCCACCGGGATGAGCAGTTCTTC. This codes for CATSEPHRDEQFF.